The rows below give T cell receptor beta chains drawn from one sample of a study of spatial heterogeneity in lung cancer. TCRdb reprocessed the 5' RACE reads with MiXCR, giving one entry per CDR3 protein. This sample has tens of thousands of distinct CDR3 sequences; 15% to 20% occur once, and the top ten carry just over 20%. Sequences were derived from PBMCs, sampled at follow-up. These receptors all stem from a male donor with early-stage non-small cell lung cancer. Both conserved end residues are part of each CDR3. Fields, in order: J gene, V gene, D gene, clone size, CDR3 protein, CDR3 DNA. D genes are given only for firm matches. Not all rows give a size; the values are once, few, many and, for expanded clones, a class.

j_call: TRBJ2-1
v_call: TRBV6-7
d_call: NA
clone_size: NA
cdr3_aa: CASSPNEQFF
cdr3_nt: TGTGCCAGCAGCCCCAATGAGCAGTTCTTC

j_call: TRBJ2-7
v_call: TRBV10-3
d_call: NA
clone_size: few
cdr3_aa: CAISESLGSSEQYF
cdr3_nt: TGTGCCATCAGTGAGTCCTTAGGATCCAGCGAGCAGTACTTC

j_call: TRBJ1-1
v_call: TRBV3-1
d_call: NA
clone_size: NA
cdr3_aa: CASSQDLTAAGNTEAFF
cdr3_nt: TGTGCCAGCAGCCAAGATTTGACAGCCGCTGGGAACACTGAAGCTTTCTTT

j_call: TRBJ1-1
v_call: TRBV2
d_call: TRBD1
clone_size: NA
cdr3_aa: CASSDTGQYTEAFF
cdr3_nt: TGTGCCAGCAGTGATACGGGACAGTACACTGAAGCTTTCTTT

j_call: TRBJ1-1
v_call: TRBV12-3/TRBV12-4
d_call: NA
clone_size: NA
cdr3_aa: CATRKTGEAFF
cdr3_nt: TGTGCCACCCGAAAGACAGGTGAAGCTTTCTTT

j_call: TRBJ1-1
v_call: TRBV18
d_call: NA
clone_size: few
cdr3_aa: CASSRPQGHTEAFF
cdr3_nt: TGTGCCAGCTCACGACCCCAGGGGCACACTGAAGCTTTCTTT

j_call: TRBJ1-6
v_call: TRBV27
d_call: NA
clone_size: NA
cdr3_aa: CASSSPPGSPLHF
cdr3_nt: TGTGCCAGCAGCTCACCCCCGGGTTCACCCCTCCACTTT

j_call: TRBJ1-5
v_call: TRBV15
d_call: NA
clone_size: few
cdr3_aa: CATSKDRHSNQPQHF
cdr3_nt: TGTGCCACCAGCAAAGACCGACATAGCAATCAGCCCCAGCATTTT

j_call: TRBJ1-2
v_call: TRBV20-1
d_call: NA
clone_size: few
cdr3_aa: CSARDERGAYGYTF
cdr3_nt: TGCAGTGCTAGAGATGAGAGGGGTGCCTATGGCTACACCTTC

j_call: TRBJ1-1
v_call: TRBV7-2
d_call: NA
clone_size: many
cdr3_aa: CASSLGQLNTEAFF
cdr3_nt: TGTGCCAGCAGCTTAGGACAGTTGAACACTGAAGCTTTCTTT

j_call: TRBJ2-7
v_call: TRBV20-1
d_call: NA
clone_size: many
cdr3_aa: CSARGDLGPTYEQYF
cdr3_nt: TGCAGTGCTAGGGGGGATTTGGGTCCCACCTACGAGCAGTACTTC

j_call: TRBJ2-4
v_call: TRBV24-1
d_call: NA
clone_size: few
cdr3_aa: CATSDSLVGINIQYF
cdr3_nt: TGTGCCACCAGTGATTCGCTAGTGGGGATAAACATTCAGTACTTC

j_call: TRBJ2-2
v_call: TRBV25-1
d_call: NA
clone_size: many
cdr3_aa: CASSERRSGELFF
cdr3_nt: TGTGCCAGCAGTGAACGGAGGTCCGGGGAGCTGTTTTTT

j_call: TRBJ2-7
v_call: TRBV2
d_call: NA
clone_size: NA
cdr3_aa: CASSAPSPYGSYEQYF
cdr3_nt: TGTGCCAGCAGTGCTCCGAGCCCATACGGCTCCTACGAGCAGTACTTC

j_call: TRBJ1-1
v_call: TRBV20-1
d_call: NA
clone_size: NA
cdr3_aa: CSARDSLTTEAFF
cdr3_nt: TGCAGTGCTAGAGATTCCCTGACGACTGAAGCTTTCTTT

j_call: TRBJ2-3
v_call: TRBV7-3
d_call: NA
clone_size: NA
cdr3_aa: CASSLGVADTQYF
cdr3_nt: TGTGCCAGCAGCTTGGGAGTGGCAGATACGCAGTATTTT

j_call: TRBJ2-1
v_call: TRBV7-3
d_call: NA
clone_size: NA
cdr3_aa: CASSLTSSNEQFF
cdr3_nt: TGTGCCAGCAGCTTAACTAGCAGTAATGAGCAGTTCTTC

j_call: TRBJ2-3
v_call: TRBV6-1
d_call: NA
clone_size: few
cdr3_aa: CASSVDTDTQYF
cdr3_nt: TGTGCCAGCAGTGTAGATACAGATACGCAGTATTTT

j_call: TRBJ2-2
v_call: TRBV7-2
d_call: NA
clone_size: medium-sized
cdr3_aa: CASSFGGTGELFF
cdr3_nt: TGTGCCAGCAGCTTTGGGGGCACCGGGGAGCTGTTTTTT

j_call: TRBJ2-5
v_call: TRBV7-8
d_call: NA
clone_size: NA
cdr3_aa: CASSPLYTQETQYF
cdr3_nt: TGTGCCAGCAGCCCGCTGTACACACAAGAGACCCAGTACTTC

j_call: TRBJ1-2
v_call: TRBV5-6
d_call: NA
clone_size: many
cdr3_aa: CASSLAQNSYGYTF
cdr3_nt: TGTGCCAGCAGCTTAGCACAGAACAGCTATGGCTACACCTTC

j_call: TRBJ2-3
v_call: TRBV5-1
d_call: TRBD2
clone_size: few
cdr3_aa: CASSLPSGGAADTQYF
cdr3_nt: TGCGCCAGCAGCTTACCGAGCGGGGGGGCGGCAGATACGCAGTATTTT

j_call: TRBJ2-3
v_call: TRBV9
d_call: NA
clone_size: NA
cdr3_aa: CASSVQRGTDTQYF
cdr3_nt: TGTGCCAGCAGCGTACAGCGAGGCACAGATACGCAGTATTTT

j_call: TRBJ1-1
v_call: TRBV14
d_call: TRBD1
clone_size: few
cdr3_aa: CASSHPTGVDTEAFF
cdr3_nt: TGTGCCAGCAGCCACCCAACAGGGGTCGACACTGAAGCTTTCTTT

j_call: TRBJ1-5
v_call: TRBV6-5
d_call: NA
clone_size: once
cdr3_aa: CASKGSGTRQPQHF
cdr3_nt: TGTGCCAGCAAAGGATCAGGTACGCGCCAGCCCCAGCATTTT

j_call: TRBJ1-1
v_call: TRBV15
d_call: TRBD1
clone_size: NA
cdr3_aa: CATSRPDRTNTEAFF
cdr3_nt: TGTGCCACCAGCAGACCGGACAGGACGAACACTGAAGCTTTCTTT